A selection of T cell receptor beta chains follows, all from one sample in a study of T cells in Graves' hyperthyroidism and ophthalmopathy. Via MiXCR, TCRdb re-called the multiplex PCR reads, giving one row per CDR3 protein. Among more than 150,000 distinct CDR3 sequences listed, approximately 15% were seen once. Sequenced sample: blood. The receptors were gathered from a woman aged 45-60 years with Graves' hyperthyroidism. CDR3s include the opening cysteine and the closing phenylalanine or tryptophan. D genes are given only for firm matches. Size is stated for part of the rows, as once, few or many counts, or as a class when the clone is expanded.

d_gene: -
abundance: many
j_gene: TRBJ2-2
v_gene: TRBV9
CDR3nt: TGTGCCAGCAGCGTAGACGGGGTCAACACCGGGGAGCTGTTTTTT
CDR3aa: CASSVDGVNTGELFF

d_gene: -
abundance: many
j_gene: TRBJ1-6
v_gene: TRBV28
CDR3nt: TGTGCCAGCAGTTTAGACCCCAGAAGCTCCTATAATTCACCCCTCCACTTT
CDR3aa: CASSLDPRSSYNSPLHF

d_gene: TRBD1
abundance: many
j_gene: TRBJ1-1
v_gene: TRBV12-3/TRBV12-4
CDR3nt: TGTGCCAGCAGTTCCGGACAGGCGATGAACACTGAAGCTTTCTTT
CDR3aa: CASSSGQAMNTEAFF

d_gene: TRBD1
abundance: many
j_gene: TRBJ1-2
v_gene: TRBV6-1
CDR3nt: TGTGCCAGCTCTCGACAGGGGATCGACTATGGCTACACCTTC
CDR3aa: CASSRQGIDYGYTF

d_gene: TRBD2
abundance: many
j_gene: TRBJ2-7
v_gene: TRBV27
CDR3nt: TGTGCCAGCAGTATAAGGCTAGCGGGAGAGTACGAGCAGTACTTC
CDR3aa: CASSIRLAGEYEQYF

d_gene: -
abundance: many
j_gene: TRBJ2-7
v_gene: TRBV5-1
CDR3nt: TGCGCCAGCAGCTTGGGGCAGATAAAAACCTACGAGCAGTACTTC
CDR3aa: CASSLGQIKTYEQYF

d_gene: -
abundance: many
j_gene: TRBJ2-5
v_gene: TRBV6-1
CDR3nt: TGTGCCAGCAGGGGTCGGATGGGGGGAAGTAACAATGGCCAAGAGACCCAGTACTTC
CDR3aa: CASRGRMGGSNNGQETQYF

d_gene: -
abundance: many
j_gene: TRBJ2-7
v_gene: TRBV11-2
CDR3nt: TGTGCCAGCAGCTTATTTTCCGATCAGGACGAGCAGTACTTC
CDR3aa: CASSLFSDQDEQYF

d_gene: -
abundance: many
j_gene: TRBJ2-2
v_gene: TRBV7-2
CDR3nt: TGTGCCAGCAATCGATACAGTGTGGCCGGGGAGCTGTTTTTT
CDR3aa: CASNRYSVAGELFF

d_gene: TRBD2
abundance: -
j_gene: TRBJ2-7
v_gene: TRBV3-1
CDR3nt: TGTGCCAGCAGCCAAGCTGCGGGAGGGCTCTACGAGCAGTACTTC
CDR3aa: CASSQAAGGLYEQYF

d_gene: TRBD2
abundance: many
j_gene: TRBJ2-3
v_gene: TRBV14
CDR3nt: TGTGCCAGCAGCCAAAGAACACTAGCGGTCACAGATACGCAGTATTTT
CDR3aa: CASSQRTLAVTDTQYF

d_gene: -
abundance: many
j_gene: TRBJ2-7
v_gene: TRBV19
CDR3nt: TGTGCCAGTAGTAGAGCCGGGACATTCTCCTACGAGCAGTACTTC
CDR3aa: CASSRAGTFSYEQYF

d_gene: -
abundance: -
j_gene: TRBJ1-5
v_gene: TRBV20-1
CDR3nt: TGCAGTGCCCAGACGCGGGGGAAGATCAATCAGCCCCAGCATTTT
CDR3aa: CSAQTRGKINQPQHF

d_gene: TRBD2
abundance: many
j_gene: TRBJ2-1
v_gene: TRBV27
CDR3nt: TGTGCCAGCAGTCCGAAACTAGCGGGGGACGACAATGAGCAGTTCTTC
CDR3aa: CASSPKLAGDDNEQFF

d_gene: -
abundance: many
j_gene: TRBJ1-4
v_gene: TRBV25-1
CDR3nt: TGTGCCAGCAGTCCCTGGGAGGGAGCAACTAATGAAAAACTGTTTTTT
CDR3aa: CASSPWEGATNEKLFF

d_gene: -
abundance: -
j_gene: TRBJ1-2
v_gene: TRBV7-6
CDR3nt: TGTGCCAGCAGCCTAAATCCCTCCGGGACCGTCGCCTATGGCTACACCTTC
CDR3aa: CASSLNPSGTVAYGYTF

d_gene: -
abundance: many
j_gene: TRBJ2-7
v_gene: TRBV6-1
CDR3nt: TGTGCCAGCAGAGTACAGGGTACCTACGAGCAGTACTTC
CDR3aa: CASRVQGTYEQYF

d_gene: TRBD2
abundance: -
j_gene: TRBJ2-1
v_gene: TRBV10-2
CDR3nt: TGCGCCAGCGGAGCGGGGGGTGAGCAGTTCTTC
CDR3aa: CASGAGGEQFF

d_gene: TRBD1
abundance: many
j_gene: TRBJ1-2
v_gene: TRBV7-2
CDR3nt: TGTGCCAGCAGCTTAGCCCGGGACAGGGGCTCCTTTAACTATGGCTACACCTTC
CDR3aa: CASSLARDRGSFNYGYTF

d_gene: -
abundance: -
j_gene: TRBJ1-1
v_gene: TRBV4-1
CDR3nt: TGCGCCAGCAGCCGGGCACGGGGCGGTGAAGCTTTCTTT
CDR3aa: CASSRARGGEAFF